This T cell receptor beta chain was captured by sequencing in a study of human T cells and chemical hapten exposure. This clonotype was seen more than once but under ten times. Trimming cost V 3 bases and J 6 bases, with 8 bases left between them. The CDR3 length is 12 residues. Germline CDR1 SGHKS, CDR2 YYEKEE (reference sequence). TCRdb used MiXCR to reprocess the RACE reads, holding one entry per CDR3 protein. Of about 51,000 distinct CDR3 sequences listed, 9.4% are singletons. As for time point: pre-sensitization, week 0. Sample treatment: therapeutic diphenylcyclopropenone sensitization with weekly scalp DPC.

The receptor was derived from a middle-aged woman with alopecia areata. Some clones in this sample may be carry-over from other donors' samples. This specimen was whole blood, taken in connection with sensitization to the hapten diphenylcyclopropenone (DPC). The chain is built from TRBV5-5 and TRBJ2-3, with TRBD2 as a possible D gene (6 bases). The CDR3 protein is CASSWGDDTQYF. The CDR3 nucleotides read TGTGCCAGCAGCTGGGGGGACGATACGCAGTATTTT.